This entry is about one T cell receptor beta chain. In the original workflow: Estimation of nucleated cell counts was performed using reference gene primer amplification. Here immunoSEQ multiplex PCR was the method, and the copy in TCRdb shows in-frame clones only, minus some. The DNA gave D and trimming, while V, J and clone size come from that table. The table lists about 340,000 clones, around 91% of them singletons, with roughly 3.3% in the top ten. The data were obtained in a study of blood T cell repertoires in COVID-19. Across the whole study: COVID-19 samples from acute and convalescent phases originated in the United States, Italy and Spain. T cells, B-cell-depleted T cells, or PBMCs provided the cDNA or gDNA that served as material.

Trimming cost V 0 bases and J 1 base, with 13 bases left between them. The CDR3 spans 17 residues. Germline V gene data show CDR1 as LGHNA and CDR2 as YSLEER. The receptor was derived from a woman aged 18-35 years who had recovered from COVID-19. The V call is TRBV4-3, the J call TRBJ2-4; D is possibly TRBD2 (5 bases). The sequenced material came from peripheral blood. The CDR3 sequence is CASSQDTGSGAKNIQYF. DNA of the CDR3: TGCGCCAGCAGCCAAGATACGGGGAGTGGTGCCAAAAACATTCAGTACTTC.